This T cell receptor (beta chain) emerged from a study of T cell repertoires in cytomegalovirus infection. TCRdb ran MiXCR on the reads and lists one entry per CDR3 protein. The sample holds about 360,000 distinct CDR3 sequences, about a sixth seen once. This clonotype showed up just a few times. This TCR was recovered from a human donor in good health (CMV status not recorded). Some clones in this sample may be carry-over from other donors' samples. Sequences were obtained from PBMCs.

The CDR3 region is CSAPPAGLRLSFEQYF. The CDR3 DNA sequence: TGCAGTGCTCCCCCCGCGGGGCTCCGACTTTCCTTTGAGCAGTACTTC. This chain connects TRBV20-1 to TRBJ2-7, with D possibly TRBD2 on 6 matching bases. CDR1 and CDR2 (germline): DFQATT, SNEGSKA (reference sequence). Trimming cost V 5 bases and J 7 bases, with 27 bases left between them. The CDR3 has 16 residues.